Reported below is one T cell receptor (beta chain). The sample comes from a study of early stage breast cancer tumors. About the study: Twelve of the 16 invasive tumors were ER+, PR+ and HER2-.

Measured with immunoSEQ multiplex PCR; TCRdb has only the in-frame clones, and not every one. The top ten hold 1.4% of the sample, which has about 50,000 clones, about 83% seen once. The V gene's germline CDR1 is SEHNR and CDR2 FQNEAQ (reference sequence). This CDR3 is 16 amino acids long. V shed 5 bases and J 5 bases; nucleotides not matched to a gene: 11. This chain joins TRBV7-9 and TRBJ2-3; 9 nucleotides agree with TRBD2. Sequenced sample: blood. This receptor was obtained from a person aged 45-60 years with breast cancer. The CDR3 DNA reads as TGTGCCAGCAGCAATAGACTAGCGGAAGGGGTAGATACGCAGTATTTT. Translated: CASSNRLAEGVDTQYF.